This T cell receptor beta chain derives from a study of T cell responses to AZD1222 COVID-19 vaccine. A remark on this clone: Its matching antigen is unknown.

General observations from the study: Repertoire sampling occurred only after the peak T cell response. The donor cohort was predominantly white British with a female majority, and clonal diversity may have been underestimated.

This CDR3 has 13 amino acids. V was trimmed by 7 bases and J by 3 bases, leaving 10 bases between them. CDR1 and CDR2 (germline): MNHEY, SVGAGI. Generated by immunoSEQ multiplex PCR, the TCRdb table keeps only in-frame clones and is missing some. The table has some 100,000 clones, less than 90% seen once. Here the sequenced sample was peripheral blood, taken on day 0 of AZD1222 vaccination. The receptor was isolated from an adult in good health. The rearrangement uses TRBV6-5 and TRBJ2-1, with D perhaps TRBD1 or TRBD2 (5 bases each). DNA of the CDR3: TGTGCCAGCAATAGGGACGGCTACAATGAGCAGTTCTTC. Translating gives CASNRDGYNEQFF.